This TCR beta chain is from a study of cytomegalovirus exposure and HLA in healthy donors. At collection, donors were nominally healthy, but unrecorded immune exposures were probable. Researchers ran the PCR with 60 Vbeta and 13 Jbeta primers. Only in-frame clones appear in the TCRdb table, and some are missing; sequencing was by immunoSEQ multiplex PCR. The sample holds more than 130,000 clones, around 77% seen once. The CDR3 runs 15 residues. From germline, CDR1 is MNHEY and CDR2 SMNVEV (reference sequence). Trimming stripped 2 bases from V and 0 bases from J, with 10 bases between. The origin of this receptor is a woman between 50 and 59 years old in good health and CMV-seronegative. The sequenced material came from PBMCs. The chain has TRBV27 and TRBJ1-2, with D possibly TRBD1 on 6 matching bases. CDR3 protein: CASSLVQGTNYGYTF. CDR3 DNA: TGTGCCAGCAGTTTAGTCCAGGGGACTAACTATGGCTACACCTTC.